This T cell receptor beta chain is from a study of radiotherapy plus CTLA-4 blockade in lung cancer. Study-level background: Among enrolled patients, 15% to 20% responded and 25% to 35% achieved disease control.

Note on this clone: The antigen is not known.

Assay used: immunoSEQ multiplex PCR; TCRdb lists only in-frame clones, some missing. The sample shows more than 30,000 clones, approximately 75% of them seen only once. People whose metastatic non-small-cell lung cancer was chemo-refractory got focal radiation along with CTLA-4 blockade by ipilimumab. V lost 0 bases and J lost 4, with 14 bases in between. Looked up from germline, CDR1 is SGDLS and CDR2 is YYNGEE. The CDR3 totals 16 residues. General study points: TCR clones originating in tumors grew in number in blood after radiotherapy plus ipilimumab. Strongest reported response predictors: early blood clone changes and post-radiation interferon-beta.

The TCR sequence derives from a human donor with non-small cell lung cancer that progressed on radiotherapy plus ipilimumab. The material was peripheral blood, obtained from a patient treated with radiotherapy plus ipilimumab. This sequence joins TRBV9 and TRBJ2-1; TRBD2 might be the D (7 bases). The CDR3 DNA sequence: TGTGCCAGCAGCGTAGAAGGGGGGGATCAGTACAATGAGCAGTTCTTC. Translated: CASSVEGGDQYNEQFF.